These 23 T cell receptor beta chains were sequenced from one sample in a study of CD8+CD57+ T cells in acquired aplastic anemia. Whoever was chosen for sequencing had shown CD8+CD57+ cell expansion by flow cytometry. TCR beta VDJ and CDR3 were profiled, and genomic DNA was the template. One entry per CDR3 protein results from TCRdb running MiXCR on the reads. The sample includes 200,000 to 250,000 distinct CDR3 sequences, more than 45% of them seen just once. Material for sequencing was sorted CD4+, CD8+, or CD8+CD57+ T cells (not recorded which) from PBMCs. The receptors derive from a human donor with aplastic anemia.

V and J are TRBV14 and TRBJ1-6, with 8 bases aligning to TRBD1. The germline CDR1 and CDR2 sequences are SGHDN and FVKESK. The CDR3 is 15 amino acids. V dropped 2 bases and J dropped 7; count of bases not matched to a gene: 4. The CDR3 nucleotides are TGTGCCAGCAGCCAACAGACAGGGGCCAATTCACCCCTCCACTTT. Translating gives CASSQQTGANSPLHF.

CDR3 sequence (DNA): TGTGCCAGCAGGGACAGGGACCCCTACGAGCAGTACTTC. Protein: CASRDRDPYEQYF. The rearrangement joins TRBV2 to TRBJ2-7, with 8 bases matching TRBD1. Germline assignment: CDR1 SNHLY and CDR2 FYNNEI. This CDR3 spans 13 amino acids. Trimming removed 6 bases from V and 2 bases from J; junction bases left unmatched: 3.

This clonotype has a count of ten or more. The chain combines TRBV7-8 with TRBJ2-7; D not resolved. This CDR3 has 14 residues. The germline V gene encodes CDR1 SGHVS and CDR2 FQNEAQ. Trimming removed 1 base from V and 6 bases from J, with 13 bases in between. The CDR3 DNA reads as TGTGCCAGCAGCTTAGTGGGCAGCGAACGCGAGCAGTACTTC. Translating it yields CASSLVGSEREQYF.

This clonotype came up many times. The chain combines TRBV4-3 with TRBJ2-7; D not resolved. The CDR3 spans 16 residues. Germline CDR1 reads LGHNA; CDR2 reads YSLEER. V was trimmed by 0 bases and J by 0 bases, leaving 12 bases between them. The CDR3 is CASSQEDGPSSYEQYF. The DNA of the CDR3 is TGCGCCAGCAGCCAAGAGGACGGACCCAGCTCCTACGAGCAGTACTTC.

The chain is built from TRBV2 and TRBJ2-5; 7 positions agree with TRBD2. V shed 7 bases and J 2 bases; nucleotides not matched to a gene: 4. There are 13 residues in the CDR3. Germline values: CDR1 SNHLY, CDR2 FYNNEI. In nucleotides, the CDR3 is TGTGCCAGCACGCGGGAGAGGCAAGAGACCCAGTACTTC. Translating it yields CASTRERQETQYF. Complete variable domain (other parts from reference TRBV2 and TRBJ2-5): EPEVTQTPSHQVTQMGQEVILRCVPISNHLYFYWYRQILGQKVEFLVSFYNNEISEKSEIFDDQFSVERPDGSNFTLKIRSTKLEDSAMYFCASTRERQETQYFGPGTRLLVL.

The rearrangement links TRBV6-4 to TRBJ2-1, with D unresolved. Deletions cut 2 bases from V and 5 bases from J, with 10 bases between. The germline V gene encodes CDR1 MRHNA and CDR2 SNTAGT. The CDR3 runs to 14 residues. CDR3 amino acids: CASSDLYTDNEQFF. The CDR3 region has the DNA TGTGCCAGCAGTGACCTTTATACGGACAATGAGCAGTTCTTC.

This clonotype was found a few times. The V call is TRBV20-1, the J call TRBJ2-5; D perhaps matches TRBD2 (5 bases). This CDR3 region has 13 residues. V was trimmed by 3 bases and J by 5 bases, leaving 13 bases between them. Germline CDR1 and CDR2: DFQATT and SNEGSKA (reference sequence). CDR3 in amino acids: CSARTTPGETQYF. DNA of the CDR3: TGCAGTGCTAGGACCACCCCGGGGGAGACCCAGTACTTC.

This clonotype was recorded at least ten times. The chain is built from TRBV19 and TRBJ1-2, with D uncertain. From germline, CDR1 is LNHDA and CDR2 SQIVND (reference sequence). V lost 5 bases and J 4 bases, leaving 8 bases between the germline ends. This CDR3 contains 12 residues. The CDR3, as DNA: TGTGCCAGTAGTGGTCGGACCTATGGCTACACCTTC. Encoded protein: CASSGRTYGYTF. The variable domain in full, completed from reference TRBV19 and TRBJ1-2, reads DGGITQSPKYLFRKEGQNVTLSCEQNLNHDAMYWYRQDPGQGLRLIYYSQIVNDFQKGDIAEGYSVSREKKESFPLTVTSAQKNPTAFYLCASSGRTYGYTFGSGTRLTVV.

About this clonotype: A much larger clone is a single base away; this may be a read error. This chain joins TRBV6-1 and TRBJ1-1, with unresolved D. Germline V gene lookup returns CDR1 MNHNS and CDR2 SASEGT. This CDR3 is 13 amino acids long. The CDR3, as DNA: TGTGCCAGCATCGAGTGGGGTGCCCCTGAAGCTCTCTTT. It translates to CASIEWGAPEALF.

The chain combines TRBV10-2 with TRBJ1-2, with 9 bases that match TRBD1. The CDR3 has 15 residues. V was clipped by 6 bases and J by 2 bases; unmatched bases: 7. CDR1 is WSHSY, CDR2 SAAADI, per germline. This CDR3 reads CASRGSGQGNYGYTF. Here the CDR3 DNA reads TGCGCCAGCAGGGGTTCGGGACAGGGAAACTATGGCTACACCTTC.

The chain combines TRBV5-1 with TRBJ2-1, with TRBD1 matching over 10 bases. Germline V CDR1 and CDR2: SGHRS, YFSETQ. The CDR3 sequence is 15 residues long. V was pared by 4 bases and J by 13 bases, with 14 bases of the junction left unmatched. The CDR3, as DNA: TGCGCCAGCAGCGTGCGTGGGGACAGGGGCGAGAGACAGTTCTTC. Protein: CASSVRGDRGERQFF. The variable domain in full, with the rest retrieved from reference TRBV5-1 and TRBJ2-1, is KAGVTQTPRYLIKTRGQQVTLSCSPISGHRSVSWYQQTPGQGLQFLFEYFSETQRNKGNFPGRFSGRQFSNSRSEMNVSTLELGDSALYLCASSVRGDRGERQFFGPGTRLTVL.

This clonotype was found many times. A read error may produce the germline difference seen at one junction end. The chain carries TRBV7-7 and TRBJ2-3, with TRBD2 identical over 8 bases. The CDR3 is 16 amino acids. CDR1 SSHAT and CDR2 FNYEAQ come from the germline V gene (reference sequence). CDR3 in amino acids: CASSPLLSGGPDTQYF. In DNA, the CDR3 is TGTGCTAGCAGCCCTCTGTTATCGGGGGGGCCGGATACGCAGTATTTT.

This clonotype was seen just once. The CDR3 sequence is CANTQGFGQPQHF. For the CDR3, the DNA is TGTGCCAACACACAGGGGTTCGGGCAGCCCCAGCATTTT. The V call is TRBV19, the J call TRBJ1-5, with TRBD1 matching over 7 bases. The V gene's germline CDR1 is LNHDA and CDR2 SQIVND (reference sequence). CDR3 size: 13 residues. J gave up 7 bases and V 10 bases, and 10 bases lay outside the gene matches.

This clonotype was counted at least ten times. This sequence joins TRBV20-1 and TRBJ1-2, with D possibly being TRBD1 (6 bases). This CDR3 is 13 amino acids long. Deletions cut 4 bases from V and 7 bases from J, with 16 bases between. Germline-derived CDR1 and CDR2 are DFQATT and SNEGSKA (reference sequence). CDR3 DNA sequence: TGCAGTGCTACGGACAGTGGGGCGGGTGGCTACACCTTC. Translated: CSATDSGAGGYTF.

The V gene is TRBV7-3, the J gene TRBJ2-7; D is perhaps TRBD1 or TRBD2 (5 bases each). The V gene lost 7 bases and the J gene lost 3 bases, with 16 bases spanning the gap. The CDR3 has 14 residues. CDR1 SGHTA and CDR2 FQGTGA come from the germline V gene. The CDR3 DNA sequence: TGTGCCAGCAACCCCGGACGGGGCTACTACGAGCAGTACTTC. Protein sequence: CASNPGRGYYEQYF.

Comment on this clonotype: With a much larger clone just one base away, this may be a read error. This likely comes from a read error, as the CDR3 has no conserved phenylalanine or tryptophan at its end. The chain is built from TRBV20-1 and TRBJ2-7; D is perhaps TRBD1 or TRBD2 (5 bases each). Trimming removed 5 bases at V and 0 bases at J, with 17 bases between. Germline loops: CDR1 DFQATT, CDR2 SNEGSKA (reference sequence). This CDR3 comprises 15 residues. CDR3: CSARTGTQSSYEQYS. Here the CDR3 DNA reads TGCAGTGCTCGCACCGGGACCCAAAGCTCCTACGAGCAGTACTCC.

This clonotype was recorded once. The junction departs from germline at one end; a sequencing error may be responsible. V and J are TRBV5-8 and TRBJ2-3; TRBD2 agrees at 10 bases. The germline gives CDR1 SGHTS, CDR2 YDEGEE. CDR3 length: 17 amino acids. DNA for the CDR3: TGCGCCAGCAGCCAAGATTTTTTAGCGGGGGGCATAGATACGCAGTATTTT. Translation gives CASSQDFLAGGIDTQYF.

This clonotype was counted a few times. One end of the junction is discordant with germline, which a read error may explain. Here the CDR3 DNA reads TGTGCCAGCAATTACTGGGGGGCAGCGAAGCATTTT. Residues: CASNYWGAAKHF. The chain has TRBV6-5 and TRBJ1-5; possible D gene TRBD1, 6 bases. Germline CDR1 reads MNHEY; CDR2 reads SVGAGI. The CDR3 runs to 12 residues.

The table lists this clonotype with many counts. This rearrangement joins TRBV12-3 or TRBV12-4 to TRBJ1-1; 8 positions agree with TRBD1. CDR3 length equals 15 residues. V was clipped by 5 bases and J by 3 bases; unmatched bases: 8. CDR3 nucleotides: TGTGCCAGCAGTCGAAAGGACAGGGTATACACTGAAGCTTTCTTT. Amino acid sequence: CASSRKDRVYTEAFF.

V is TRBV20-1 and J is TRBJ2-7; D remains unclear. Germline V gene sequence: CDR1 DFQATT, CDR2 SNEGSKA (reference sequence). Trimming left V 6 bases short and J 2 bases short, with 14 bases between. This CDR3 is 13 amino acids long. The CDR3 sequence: CSASSRSAYEQYV. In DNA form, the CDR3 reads TGCAGTGCCTCCTCCCGCTCGGCCTACGAGCAGTACGTC.

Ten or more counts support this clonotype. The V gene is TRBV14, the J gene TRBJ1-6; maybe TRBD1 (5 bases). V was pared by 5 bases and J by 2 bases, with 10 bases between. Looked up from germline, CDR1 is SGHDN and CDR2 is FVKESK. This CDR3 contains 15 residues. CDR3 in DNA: TGTGCCAGCAGCACCCGGGACGCCTATAATTCACCCCTCCACTTT. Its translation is CASSTRDAYNSPLHF. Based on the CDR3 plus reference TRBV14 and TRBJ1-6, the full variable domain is EAGVTQFPSHSVIEKGQTVTLRCDPISGHDNLYWYRRVMGKEIKFLLHFVKESKQDESGMPNNRFLAERTGGTYSTLKVQPAELEDSGVYFCASSTRDAYNSPLHFGNGTRLTVT.

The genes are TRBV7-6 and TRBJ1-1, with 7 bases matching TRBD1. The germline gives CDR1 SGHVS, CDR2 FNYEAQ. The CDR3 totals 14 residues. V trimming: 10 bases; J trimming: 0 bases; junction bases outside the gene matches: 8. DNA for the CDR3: TGTGCCACCGGCGTCACAGGGGTGAACACTGAAGCTTTCTTT. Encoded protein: CATGVTGVNTEAFF.

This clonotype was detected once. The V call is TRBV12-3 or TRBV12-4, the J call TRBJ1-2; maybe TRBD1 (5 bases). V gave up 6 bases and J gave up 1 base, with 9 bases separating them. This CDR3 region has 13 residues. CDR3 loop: CASRLDNNYGYTF. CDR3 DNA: TGTGCCAGCAGACTGGACAATAACTATGGCTACACCTTC.